This record looks at one T cell receptor beta chain sequence and its context. Its antigen specificity is not known. No base qualities exist here, and no much larger clone lies one base off it. These data belong to a study of blood T cell repertoires in COVID-19 (dated by TCRdb to between 2020 and 2021). For context, the study as a whole: Samples from collaborators originated in the United States, Italy and Spain and spanned both the acute and convalescent phases of COVID-19. The repertoires were made available in a free public database intended to serve as a resource for research on the immune response to SARS-CoV-2. The samples were drawn from two sources: the first 160 participants of the ongoing ImmuneRACE study, and 1,000 to 1,500 subjects contributed by 6 global collaborators. Where available, HLA class I and class II types were taken from metadata supplied by the sample provider and were not determined by assay-based typing. Deeply sampled blood TCRbeta repertoires from subjects exposed to, actively infected with, or recovered from COVID-19 were included in the dataset. Nearly every sample came with metadata listing a de-identified subject ID, COVID-19 status, age in years and sex. The material from the prospective study consisted of cDNA or gDNA derived from T cells, B-cell-depleted T cells, or PBMCs. What the research found in general, with its limitations: Clinical and demographic metadata were provided uncurated, with the amount varying by source and participant.

One collaborating source in Seattle enrolled patients while the patients were actively infected and followed the patients over time throughout the course of disease. Each collaborating institution followed its own protocols to collect whole blood in K2EDTA tubes. For TCRbeta analysis, collaborator samples were shipped as frozen whole blood, as isolated PBMCs, or as DNA extracted from either sample type. The CDR3 sequence holds 13 residues, the cysteine and phenylalanine included. The kept DNA is CDR3 alone, 39 bases in frame from the first base. CDR1 and CDR2, per the germline V gene (reference sequence), are SEHNR and FQNEAQ. Relative to germline, V is missing 1 base and J is missing 10 bases, with 6 bases of the junction outside any gene match. TCRbeta CDR3 regions were amplified from genomic DNA using the immunoSEQ Assay, a bias-controlled multiplex PCR. The original pipeline was this. The number of nucleated cells in each sample was estimated by amplification of reference gene primers within the assay. To quantify the absolute abundance of each unique TCRbeta CDR3 rearrangement, sequence reads were collapsed and filtered. For each sample, productive Simpson clonality was calculated as the square root of Simpson's diversity index across productive rearrangements. The immuneACCESS repertoire file appears here via TCRdb, limited to in-frame rearrangements. These files lack a portion of the clones; in checked studies, under half of the deficit traces to unresolved V genes, and the cause of the others is not known. V, J and clone size were drawn from that table, and D and trimming were deduced from the DNA. In all, the sample holds 300,000 to 350,000 clones, and around 87% of those were seen once. The ten most abundant clones make up just under 6.5% of the sample.

This chain is built from TRBV7-9 and TRBJ1-1, and 7 junctional nucleotides match TRBD1. The sequence came from a woman aged 45-60 years with COVID-19, enrolled during active disease. Sequenced input: peripheral blood. The CDR3 protein: CASSLEKGAGAFF. The DNA sequence is as follows: TGTGCCAGCAGCTTAGAGAAGGGGGCTGGAGCTTTCTTT.